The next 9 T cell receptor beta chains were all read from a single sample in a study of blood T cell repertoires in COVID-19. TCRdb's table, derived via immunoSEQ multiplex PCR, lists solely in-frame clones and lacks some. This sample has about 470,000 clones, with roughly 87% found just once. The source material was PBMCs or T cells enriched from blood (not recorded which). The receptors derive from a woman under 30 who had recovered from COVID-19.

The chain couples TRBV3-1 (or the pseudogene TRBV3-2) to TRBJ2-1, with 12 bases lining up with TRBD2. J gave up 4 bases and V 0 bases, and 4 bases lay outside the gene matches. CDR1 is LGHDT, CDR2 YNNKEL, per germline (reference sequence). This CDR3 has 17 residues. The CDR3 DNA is TGTGCCAGCAGCCAAGATCGGACTAGCGGGGAATACAATGAGCAGTTCTTC. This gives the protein CASSQDRTSGEYNEQFF.

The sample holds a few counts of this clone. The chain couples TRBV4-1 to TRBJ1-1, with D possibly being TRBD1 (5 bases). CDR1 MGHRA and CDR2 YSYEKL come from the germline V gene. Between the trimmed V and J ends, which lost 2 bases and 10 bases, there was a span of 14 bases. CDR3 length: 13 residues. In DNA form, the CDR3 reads TGCGCCAGCAGCCAACCGTCAATGGGGGGAGCTTTCTTT. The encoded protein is CASSQPSMGGAFF.

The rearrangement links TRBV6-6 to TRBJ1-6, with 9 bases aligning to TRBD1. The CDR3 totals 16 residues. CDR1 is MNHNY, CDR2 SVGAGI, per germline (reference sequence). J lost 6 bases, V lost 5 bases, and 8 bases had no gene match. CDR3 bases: TGTGCCAGCAGTCTTCCGGGACAGGGACCTAATTCACCCCTCCACTTT. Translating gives CASSLPGQGPNSPLHF.

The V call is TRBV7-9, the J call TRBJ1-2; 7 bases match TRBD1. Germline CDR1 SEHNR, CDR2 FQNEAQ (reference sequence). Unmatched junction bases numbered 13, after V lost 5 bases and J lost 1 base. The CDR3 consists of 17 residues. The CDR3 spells CASSHNPGQEVNYGYTF. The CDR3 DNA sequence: TGTGCCAGCAGCCACAACCCAGGACAGGAGGTTAACTATGGCTACACCTTC.

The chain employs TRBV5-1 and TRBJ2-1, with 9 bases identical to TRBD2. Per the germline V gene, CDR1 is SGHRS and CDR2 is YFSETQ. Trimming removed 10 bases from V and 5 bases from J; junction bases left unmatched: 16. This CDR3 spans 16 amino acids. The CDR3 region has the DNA TGCGCCCGTGCGGGAGGGCGCGGGGGGGACGACAATGAGCAGTTCTTC. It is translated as CARAGGRGGDDNEQFF.

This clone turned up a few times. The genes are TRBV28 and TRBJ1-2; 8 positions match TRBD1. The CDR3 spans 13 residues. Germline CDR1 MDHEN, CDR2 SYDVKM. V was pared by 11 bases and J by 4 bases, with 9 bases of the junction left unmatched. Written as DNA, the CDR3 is TGTGCCTGCTGGACAGGGTCGGCCTATGGCTACACCTTC. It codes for CACWTGSAYGYTF.

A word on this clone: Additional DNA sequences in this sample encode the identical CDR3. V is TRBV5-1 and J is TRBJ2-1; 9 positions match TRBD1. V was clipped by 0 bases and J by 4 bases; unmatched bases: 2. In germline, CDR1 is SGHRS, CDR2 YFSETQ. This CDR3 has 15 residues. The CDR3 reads CASSLAGTGYNEQFF. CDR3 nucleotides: TGCGCCAGCAGCTTGGCGGGGACAGGGTACAATGAGCAGTTCTTC. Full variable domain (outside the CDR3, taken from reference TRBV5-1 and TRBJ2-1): KAGVTQTPRYLIKTRGQQVTLSCSPISGHRSVSWYQQTPGQGLQFLFEYFSETQRNKGNFPGRFSGRQFSNSRSEMNVSTLELGDSALYLCASSLAGTGYNEQFFGPGTRLTVL.

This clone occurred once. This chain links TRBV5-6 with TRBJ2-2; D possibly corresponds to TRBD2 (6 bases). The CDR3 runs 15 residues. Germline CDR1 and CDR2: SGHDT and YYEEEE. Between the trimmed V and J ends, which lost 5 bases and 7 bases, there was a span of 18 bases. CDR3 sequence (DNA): TGTGCCAGCAGGGCCCGGGACGGGGGACTCGGGGAGCTGTTTTTT. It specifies CASRARDGGLGELFF.

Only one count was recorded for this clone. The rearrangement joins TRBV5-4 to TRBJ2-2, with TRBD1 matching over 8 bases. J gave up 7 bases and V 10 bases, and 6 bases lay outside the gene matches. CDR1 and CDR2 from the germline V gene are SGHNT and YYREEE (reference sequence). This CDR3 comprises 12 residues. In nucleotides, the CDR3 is TGTGCCCCCAGGGGGCCGGGCGGGGAGCTGTTTTTT. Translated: CAPRGPGGELFF.